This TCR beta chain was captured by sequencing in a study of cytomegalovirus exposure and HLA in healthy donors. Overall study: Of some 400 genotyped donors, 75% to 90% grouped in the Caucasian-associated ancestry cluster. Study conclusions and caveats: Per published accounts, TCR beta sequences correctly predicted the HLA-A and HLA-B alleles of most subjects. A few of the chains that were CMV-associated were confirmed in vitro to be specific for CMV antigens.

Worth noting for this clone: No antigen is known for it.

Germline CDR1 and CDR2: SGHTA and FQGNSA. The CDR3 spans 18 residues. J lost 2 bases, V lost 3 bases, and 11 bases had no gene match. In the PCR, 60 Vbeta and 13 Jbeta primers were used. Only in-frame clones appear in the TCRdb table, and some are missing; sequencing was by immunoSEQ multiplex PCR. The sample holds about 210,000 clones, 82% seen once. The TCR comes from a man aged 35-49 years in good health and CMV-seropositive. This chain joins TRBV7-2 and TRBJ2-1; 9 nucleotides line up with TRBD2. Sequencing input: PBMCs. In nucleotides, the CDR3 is TGTGCCAGCAGCTTCCTAACCCTAGCGGGGACGGCCTACAATGAGCAGTTCTTC. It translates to CASSFLTLAGTAYNEQFF. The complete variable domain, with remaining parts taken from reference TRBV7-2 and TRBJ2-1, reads GAGVSQSPSNKVTEKGKDVELRCDPISGHTALYWYRQSLGQGLEFLIYFQGNSAPDKSGLPSDRFSAERTGGSVSTLTIQRTQQEDSAVYLCASSFLTLAGTAYNEQFFGPGTRLTVL.